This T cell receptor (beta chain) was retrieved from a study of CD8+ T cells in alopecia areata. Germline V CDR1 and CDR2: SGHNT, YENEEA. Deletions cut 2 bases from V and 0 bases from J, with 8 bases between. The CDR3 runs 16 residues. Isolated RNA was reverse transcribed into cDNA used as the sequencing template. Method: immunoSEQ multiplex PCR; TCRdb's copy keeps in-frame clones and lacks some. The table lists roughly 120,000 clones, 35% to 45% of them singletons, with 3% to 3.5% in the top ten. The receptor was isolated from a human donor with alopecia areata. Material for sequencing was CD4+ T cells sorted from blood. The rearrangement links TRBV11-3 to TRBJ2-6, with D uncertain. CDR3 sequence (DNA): TGTGCCAGCAGCTTACTCGTGTCCTCTGGGGCCAACGTCCTGACTTTC. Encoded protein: CASSLLVSSGANVLTF.